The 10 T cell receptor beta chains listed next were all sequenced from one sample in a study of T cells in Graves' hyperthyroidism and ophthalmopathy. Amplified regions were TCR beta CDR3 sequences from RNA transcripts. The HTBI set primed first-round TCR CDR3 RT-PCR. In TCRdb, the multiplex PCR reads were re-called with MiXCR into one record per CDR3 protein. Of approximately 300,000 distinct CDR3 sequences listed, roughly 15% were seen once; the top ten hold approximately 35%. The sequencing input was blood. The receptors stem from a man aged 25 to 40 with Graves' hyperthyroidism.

The CDR3 is CASSETGAQETQYF. The CDR3 coding sequence is TGTGCCAGCAGCGAAACAGGAGCCCAAGAGACCCAGTACTTC. V and J are TRBV9 and TRBJ2-5, with D maybe TRBD1 (5 bases). The CDR3 is made up of 14 amino acids. Germline V gives CDR1 SGDLS, CDR2 YYNGEE. Trimming removed 3 bases from V and 1 base from J, with 10 bases in between. The full variable domain, its missing parts supplied by reference TRBV9 and TRBJ2-5, is DSGVTQTPKHLITATGQRVTLRCSPRSGDLSVYWYQQSLDQGLQFLIQYYNGEERAKGNILERFSAQQFPDLHSELNLSSLELGDSALYFCASSETGAQETQYFGPGTRLLVL.

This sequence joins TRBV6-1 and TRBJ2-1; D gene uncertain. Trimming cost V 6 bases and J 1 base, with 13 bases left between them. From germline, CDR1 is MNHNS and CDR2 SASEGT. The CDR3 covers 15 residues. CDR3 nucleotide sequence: TGTGCCAGCAGCCTCGGTCCAGCTTCCTACAATGAGCAGTTCTTC. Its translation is CASSLGPASYNEQFF.

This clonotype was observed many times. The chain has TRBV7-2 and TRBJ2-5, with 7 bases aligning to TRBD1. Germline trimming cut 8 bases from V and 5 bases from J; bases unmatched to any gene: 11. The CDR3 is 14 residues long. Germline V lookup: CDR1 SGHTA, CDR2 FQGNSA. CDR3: CASLNDRAGETQYF. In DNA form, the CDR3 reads TGTGCCAGCTTAAACGACAGGGCTGGGGAGACCCAGTACTTC.

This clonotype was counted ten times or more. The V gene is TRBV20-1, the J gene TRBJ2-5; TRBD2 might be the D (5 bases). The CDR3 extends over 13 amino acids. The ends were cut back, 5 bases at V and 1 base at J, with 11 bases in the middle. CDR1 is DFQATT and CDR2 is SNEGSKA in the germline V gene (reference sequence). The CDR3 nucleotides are TGCAGTGCTCGAGCGGATCTCCAAGAGACCCAGTACTTC. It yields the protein CSARADLQETQYF.

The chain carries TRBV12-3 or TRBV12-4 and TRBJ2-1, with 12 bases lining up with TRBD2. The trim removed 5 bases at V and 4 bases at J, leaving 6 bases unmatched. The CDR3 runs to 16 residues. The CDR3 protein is CASSGGLAGLYNEQFF. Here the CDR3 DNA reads TGTGCCAGCAGTGGAGGACTAGCGGGACTGTACAATGAGCAGTTCTTC.

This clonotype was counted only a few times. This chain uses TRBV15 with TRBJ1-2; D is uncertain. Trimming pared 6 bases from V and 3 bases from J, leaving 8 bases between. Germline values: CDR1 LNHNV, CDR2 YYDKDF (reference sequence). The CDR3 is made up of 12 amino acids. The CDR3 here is CATRGGDYGYTF. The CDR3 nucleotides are TGTGCCACCAGGGGAGGAGACTATGGCTACACCTTC.

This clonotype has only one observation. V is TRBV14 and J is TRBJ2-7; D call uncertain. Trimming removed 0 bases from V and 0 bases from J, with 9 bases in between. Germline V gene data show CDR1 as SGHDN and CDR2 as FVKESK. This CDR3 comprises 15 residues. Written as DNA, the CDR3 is TGTGCCAGCAGCCAAGACGAAAGATCCTCCTACGAGCAGTACTTC. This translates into CASSQDERSSYEQYF.

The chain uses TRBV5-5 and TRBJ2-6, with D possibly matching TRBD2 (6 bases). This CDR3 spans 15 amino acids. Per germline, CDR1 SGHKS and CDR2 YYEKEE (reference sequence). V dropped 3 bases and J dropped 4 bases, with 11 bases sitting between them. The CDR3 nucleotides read TGTGCCAGCAGCTGGGGGGTCCCCGGGGCCAACGTCCTGACTTTC. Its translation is CASSWGVPGANVLTF.

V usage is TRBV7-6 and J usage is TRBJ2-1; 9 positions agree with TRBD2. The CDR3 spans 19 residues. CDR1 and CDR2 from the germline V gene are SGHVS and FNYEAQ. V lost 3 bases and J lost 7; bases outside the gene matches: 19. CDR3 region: CASSFAGVASGTPLNEQFF. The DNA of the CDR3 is TGTGCCAGCAGCTTTGCAGGGGTGGCTAGCGGGACCCCTTTGAATGAGCAGTTCTTC.

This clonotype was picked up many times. CDR3 DNA sequence: TGTGCCAGCAGTTTTGGGGGGAAGATCCCGCAGTTCTTC. It codes for CASSFGGKIPQFF. This chain uses TRBV28 with TRBJ2-1; tentative D call: TRBD2 (6 bases). From germline, CDR1 is MDHEN and CDR2 SYDVKM. The CDR3 runs 13 residues. Between the trimmed V and J ends, which lost 3 bases and 12 bases, there was a span of 15 bases. The full variable domain, in which reference TRBV28 and TRBJ2-1 provide the parts outside the CDR3, is DVKVTQSSRYLVKRTGEKVFLECVQDMDHENMFWYRQDPGLGLRLIYFSYDVKMKEKGDIPEGYSVSREKKERFSLILESASTNQTSMYLCASSFGGKIPQFFGPGTRLTVL.